What follows are 23 T cell receptor beta chains derived from one specimen sequenced in a study of T cells in Graves' hyperthyroidism and ophthalmopathy (dated by TCRdb to between 2018 and 2020). Libraries were prepared through multiplex PCR. Data came from an Illumina HiSeq 2000. The TCR beta CDR3 regions were amplified from RNA transcripts. The TCR CDR3 was subjected to a first round of RT-PCR using the HTBI primer set and the Qiagen OneStep RT-PCR kit. In TCRdb, the public reads were trimmed at Q25 with fastp and aligned with MiXCR, with productive beta chains retained. Entries are consolidated by CDR3 protein sequence, retaining the most common genes and DNA. The sample table records 95,000 to 100,000 distinct CDR3 sequences; approximately 56% of these occur just once. The biggest ten clones account for about 25% of the sample. Sequenced material: blood. These receptor sequences come from a woman between 40 and 55 years old with Graves' hyperthyroidism.

This clonotype was seen a single time. For the CDR3, the DNA is TGTGCCAGTAGCACAGGGGGCAACTATGGCTACACCTTC. It codes for CASSTGGNYGYTF. The gene calls are TRBV19 and TRBJ1-2, with TRBD1 matching over 9 bases. The germline gives CDR1 LNHDA, CDR2 SQIVND (reference sequence). The CDR3 loop spans 13 amino acids. V was pared by 6 bases and J by 2 bases, with 1 base of the junction left unmatched.

This clonotype was seen only a few times. The V and J genes are TRBV10-3 and TRBJ2-7; D unclear. CDR1 is ENHRY and CDR2 is SYGVKD in the germline V gene. V was clipped by 6 bases and J by 3 bases, with 6 bases between them. The CDR3 is made up of 11 amino acids. CDR3 nucleotide sequence: TGTGCCATCAGGGGTCTCTACGAGCAGTACTTC. It codes for CAIRGLYEQYF.

The chain couples TRBV20-1 to TRBJ2-3, with a tentative D call TRBD1 (6 bases). Deletions cut 3 bases from V and 4 bases from J, with 11 bases between. The CDR3 runs 13 residues. Germline-derived CDR1 and CDR2 are DFQATT and SNEGSKA (reference sequence). The chain's CDR3 is CSASVGASDTQYF. In DNA form, the CDR3 reads TGCAGTGCTAGTGTGGGGGCCTCAGATACGCAGTATTTT.

V gene TRBV7-2 combines with J gene TRBJ2-7; 8 nucleotides match TRBD2. J was trimmed by 4 bases and V by 3 bases; bases with no gene match: 11. Looked up from germline, CDR1 is SGHTA and CDR2 is FQGNSA. This CDR3 has 16 residues. CDR3 DNA: TGTGCCAGCAGCTTTGGCGGCGGCAGCGGGAGTTACGAGCAGTACTTC. The encoded protein is CASSFGGGSGSYEQYF.

The V call is TRBV19, the J call TRBJ2-6; D might be TRBD1 or TRBD2, each matching 6 bases. CDR3 length: 17 residues. Looked up from germline, CDR1 is LNHDA and CDR2 is SQIVND (reference sequence). Trimming took off 3 bases at V and 2 bases at J, with 14 bases between the two ends. CDR3 coding DNA: TGTGCCAGTAGTATTACGGGGGCGCGGACTGGGGCCAACGTCCTGACTTTC. It translates to CASSITGARTGANVLTF.

A single count supports this clonotype. A read error may produce the germline difference seen at one junction end. This chain connects TRBV7-9 to TRBJ1-1; D might be TRBD1 (5 bases). CDR3 length: 12 residues. Per germline, CDR1 SEHNR and CDR2 FQNEAQ (reference sequence). CDR3 sequence reads: CASSGPDNDGYF. CDR3 sequence (DNA): TGTGCCAGCAGCGGACCGGACAACGATGGCTACTTT.

The chain joins TRBV15 to TRBJ2-7, with 12 nucleotides matching TRBD2. The germline V gene encodes CDR1 LNHNV and CDR2 YYDKDF (reference sequence). V shed 5 bases and J 8 bases; nucleotides not matched to a gene: 7. The CDR3 totals 14 residues. The CDR3 sequence: CATSGGTSGLKQYF. CDR3 sequence (DNA): TGTGCCACCAGCGGTGGGACTAGCGGGCTTAAGCAGTACTTC.

This clonotype was counted a single time. A junction boundary mismatches the germline segment, possibly from a read error. This chain connects TRBV2 to TRBJ2-5; possibly TRBD2 for D (6 bases). The CDR3 runs 15 residues. CDR1 is SNHLY and CDR2 is FYNNEI in the germline V gene. CDR3 residues: CANSGRLASQETQYF. For the CDR3, the DNA is TGTGCCAACAGTGGGAGGCTAGCGTCCCAAGAGACCCAGTACTTC.

For this clonotype: This may arise from a read error, as a much more abundant clone is one base away. V is TRBV13 and J is TRBJ1-5; 8 bases align to TRBD1. CDR3 length: 15 residues. The germline CDR1 and CDR2 sequences are PRHDT and FYEKMQ (reference sequence). The V and J ends lost 6 bases and 1 base, in that order; junction bases with no gene match: 5. The CDR3 sequence is CASRRTGSSNQPQHF. DNA of the CDR3: TGTGCCAGCAGACGGACAGGGTCAAGCAATCAGCCCCAGCATTTT.

The chain couples TRBV11-2 to TRBJ1-1; perhaps TRBD1 as D (5 bases). The CDR3 spans 14 residues. The V gene lost 1 base and the J gene lost 4 bases, with 10 bases spanning the gap. Germline V CDR1 and CDR2: SGHAT, FQNNGV. The chain's CDR3 is CASSLVAQGTEAFF. The DNA of the CDR3 is TGTGCCAGCAGCTTAGTAGCCCAGGGCACTGAAGCTTTCTTT. Based on the CDR3 plus reference TRBV11-2 and TRBJ1-1, the full variable domain is EAGVAQSPRYKIIEKRQSVAFWCNPISGHATLYWYQQILGQGPKLLIQFQNNGVVDDSQLPKDRFSAERLKGVDSTLKIQPAKLEDSAVYLCASSLVAQGTEAFFGQGTRLTVV.

The rearrangement links TRBV7-2 to TRBJ2-7; D may be TRBD1 or TRBD2 (6 bases each). CDR1 and CDR2 (germline): SGHTA, FQGNSA. The CDR3 totals 17 residues. V lost 3 bases and J 3 bases, leaving 21 bases between the germline ends. CDR3 bases: TGTGCCAGCAGCTTCGGGTCCGGGGGCGGGGAGAGCTACGAGCAGTACTTC. It specifies CASSFGSGGGESYEQYF. Using reference TRBV7-2 and TRBJ2-7 for the parts outside the CDR3, the full variable domain is GAGVSQSPSNKVTEKGKDVELRCDPISGHTALYWYRQSLGQGLEFLIYFQGNSAPDKSGLPSDRFSAERTGGSVSTLTIQRTQQEDSAVYLCASSFGSGGGESYEQYFGPGTRLTVT.

On this clonotype itself: As the CDR3 is not closed by the conserved phenylalanine or tryptophan, this likely results from a read error. No DNA is shown, since the ends of the CDR3 on it are uncertain; the CDR3 is the one TCRdb lists. The chain recombines TRBV9 with TRBJ1-3. In germline, CDR1 is SGDLS, CDR2 YYNGEE. The CDR3 sequence runs 11 residues, both termini included. CDR3 amino acids: CASSAHGGGLA.

A few counts support this clonotype. A single base separates this from a much larger clone, so it may be a read error. The V call is TRBV7-2, the J call TRBJ1-2; tentative D call: TRBD1 (5 bases). Germline V lookup: CDR1 SGHTA, CDR2 FQGNSA. V gave up 1 base and J gave up 7 bases, with 13 bases separating them. This CDR3 is built from 14 residues. Written as DNA, the CDR3 is TGTGCCAGCAGCTTAGGCCGACAGACGGGTGGCTACACCTTC. Translated: CASSLGRQTGGYTF. The entire variable domain, with the rest obtained from reference TRBV7-2 and TRBJ1-2, is as follows: GAGVSQSPSNKVTEKGKDVELRCDPISGHTALYWYRQSLGQGLEFLIYFQGNSAPDKSGLPSDRFSAERTGGSVSTLTIQRTQQEDSAVYLCASSLGRQTGGYTFGSGTRLTVV.

This clonotype was seen repeatedly, ten times or more. V and J are TRBV12-3 or TRBV12-4 and TRBJ1-3, with 9 bases matching TRBD1. V was pared by 7 bases and J by 5 bases, with 6 bases of the junction left unmatched. This CDR3 is built from 14 residues. Here the CDR3 reads CASNPGTGRNTIYF. The CDR3 DNA reads as TGTGCCAGCAATCCTGGGACAGGGAGAAACACCATATATTTT.

At least ten counts were recorded for this clonotype. This chain links TRBV5-1 with TRBJ2-7; D possibly uses TRBD1 or TRBD2 (5 bases each). Deletions cut 7 bases from V and 6 bases from J, with 20 bases between. CDR3 size: 14 residues. Germline lookup yields CDR1 SGHRS and CDR2 YFSETQ. The CDR3 sequence: CASGRTPGQFEQYF. CDR3 DNA: TGCGCCAGCGGCCGGACGCCGGGGCAGTTCGAGCAGTACTTC.

In this sample, this clonotype turned up once. A read error may explain this, as a much larger clone is one base away. The conserved closing phenylalanine or tryptophan is absent in this CDR3, likely reflecting a read error. The chain joins TRBV7-2 to TRBJ1-5, with a weak D call TRBD1 (6 bases). Germline loops: CDR1 SGHTA, CDR2 FQGNSA. The CDR3 is 16 amino acids. The DNA of the CDR3 is TGCGCCAGCAGCCAAGTTCGGACAGCCCGAAATCAGCCCCAGCATCTT. Amino acid sequence: CASSQVRTARNQPQHL.

The chain uses TRBV7-2 and TRBJ2-5, with 7 bases fitting TRBD2. Germline CDR1 SGHTA, CDR2 FQGNSA. The CDR3 is 19 amino acids. The V and J ends lost 5 bases and 1 base, in that order; junction bases with no gene match: 19. The chain's CDR3 is CASSQGGSASLGVQETQYF. The CDR3 DNA reads TGTGCCAGCAGCCAGGGCGGGAGTGCCTCTCTGGGGGTCCAAGAGACCCAGTACTTC.

Details on this clonotype: The CDR3 does not end in the conserved phenylalanine or tryptophan, so this is likely a read error. V usage is TRBV6-1 and J usage is TRBJ1-1; tentatively, D is TRBD1 (5 bases). CDR3 length equals 14 residues. The germline V gene encodes CDR1 MNHNS and CDR2 SASEGT. As DNA, the CDR3 is TGTGCCAGCAGGCAGGGACTCCGGAACACTGGAGCTTTCTCT. As protein: CASRQGLRNTGAFS.

This clonotype was seen ten or more times. This sequence joins TRBV20-1 and TRBJ2-7; D unclear. V was clipped by 0 bases and J by 0 bases, with 6 bases between them. The germline gives CDR1 DFQATT, CDR2 SNEGSKA (reference sequence). The CDR3 totals 13 residues. The CDR3 region has the DNA TGCAGTGCTAGAGATCCGAACTCCTACGAGCAGTACTTC. Translating it yields CSARDPNSYEQYF.

This clonotype was recorded at least ten times. The chain employs TRBV4-1 and TRBJ2-7; 9 bases are a match to TRBD2. J lost 2 bases, V lost 0 bases, and 2 bases had no gene match. CDR1 is MGHRA and CDR2 is YSYEKL in the germline V gene. There are 15 residues in the CDR3. This CDR3 reads CASSQDLAGAYEQYF. DNA of the CDR3: TGCGCCAGCAGCCAAGATTTAGCGGGAGCCTACGAGCAGTACTTC.

The genes are TRBV7-8 and TRBJ2-7; TRBD2 matches 11 bases. The CDR3 extends over 17 amino acids. CDR1 and CDR2 from the germline V gene are SGHVS and FQNEAQ. V was pared by 4 bases and J by 0 bases, with 8 bases of the junction left unmatched. CDR3 residues: CASSSTAGTSGSYEQYF. DNA for the CDR3: TGTGCCAGCAGCTCCACTGCCGGGACTAGCGGCTCCTACGAGCAGTACTTC.

On this clonotype itself: This may stem from a read error, because a much larger clone lies one nucleotide away. The chain carries TRBV6-5 and TRBJ2-2, with 9 nucleotides matching TRBD2. This CDR3 comprises 20 residues. V was pared by 0 bases and J by 3 bases, with 14 bases of the junction left unmatched. Germline V gene lookup returns CDR1 MNHEY and CDR2 SVGAGI. As DNA, the CDR3 is TGTGCCAGCAGTTACTCGCCGGGACTAGCAGACGGATCGGACACCGGGGAGCTGTTTTTT. It encodes CASSYSPGLADGSDTGELFF.

This clonotype was seen repeatedly, ten times or more. The V call is TRBV10-3, the J call TRBJ2-5; D perhaps matches TRBD2 (5 bases). Trimming left V 6 bases short and J 8 bases short, with 13 bases between. The CDR3 extends over 12 amino acids. Germline V gene sequence: CDR1 ENHRY, CDR2 SYGVKD. CDR3 amino acids: CAIRVEANTQYF. The CDR3 nucleotides read TGTGCCATCAGGGTGGAGGCGAACACCCAGTACTTC.